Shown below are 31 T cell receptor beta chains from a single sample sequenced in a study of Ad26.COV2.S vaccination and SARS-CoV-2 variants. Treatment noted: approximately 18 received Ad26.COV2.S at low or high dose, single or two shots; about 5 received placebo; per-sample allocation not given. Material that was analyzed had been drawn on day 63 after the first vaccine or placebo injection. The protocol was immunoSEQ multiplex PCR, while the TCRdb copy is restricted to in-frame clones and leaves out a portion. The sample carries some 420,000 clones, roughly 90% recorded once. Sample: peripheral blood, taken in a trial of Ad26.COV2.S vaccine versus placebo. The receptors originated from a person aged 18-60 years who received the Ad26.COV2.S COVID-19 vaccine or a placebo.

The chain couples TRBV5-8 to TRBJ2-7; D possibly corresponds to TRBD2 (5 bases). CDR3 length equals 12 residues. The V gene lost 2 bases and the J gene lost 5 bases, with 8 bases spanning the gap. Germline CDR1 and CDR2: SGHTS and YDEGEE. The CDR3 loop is CASSFRGNEQYF. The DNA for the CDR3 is TGTGCCAGCAGCTTTAGAGGGAACGAGCAGTACTTC.

CDR3 coding DNA: TGTGCCAGCAGGCCCGCTTTTGGGGGGGCCGGAGGCGAGCAGTACTTC. This encodes CASRPAFGGAGGEQYF. The chain recombines TRBV2 with TRBJ2-7; a weak D match, TRBD2 (7 bases). CDR3 length: 16 amino acids. V lost 6 bases, J lost 6 bases, and 24 bases lay in between. Per the germline V gene, CDR1 is SNHLY and CDR2 is FYNNEI.

The CDR3 loop reads CASSPFVRGENQPQHF. CDR3 bases: TGTGCCAGCAGCCCCTTTGTCAGGGGGGAGAATCAGCCCCAGCATTTT. The genes are TRBV4-2 and TRBJ1-5; 7 nucleotides match TRBD1. This CDR3 has 16 amino acids. V lost 4 bases to trimming and J lost 4 bases; unmatched junction nucleotides: 10. Germline V gene lookup returns CDR1 LGHNA and CDR2 YNFKEQ.

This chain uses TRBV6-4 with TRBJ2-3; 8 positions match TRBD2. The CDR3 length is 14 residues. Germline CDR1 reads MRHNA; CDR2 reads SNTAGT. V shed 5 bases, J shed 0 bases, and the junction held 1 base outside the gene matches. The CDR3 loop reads CASSRGGSTDTQYF. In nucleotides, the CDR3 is TGTGCCAGCAGTCGGGGGGGAAGCACAGATACGCAGTATTTT.

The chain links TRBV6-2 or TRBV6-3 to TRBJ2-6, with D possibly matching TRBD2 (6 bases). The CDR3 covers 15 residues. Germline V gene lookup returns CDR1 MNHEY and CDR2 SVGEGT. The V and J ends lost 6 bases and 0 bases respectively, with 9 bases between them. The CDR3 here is CASSPRDSGANVLTF. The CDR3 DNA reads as TGTGCCAGCAGCCCGCGGGACTCTGGGGCCAACGTCCTGACTTTC.

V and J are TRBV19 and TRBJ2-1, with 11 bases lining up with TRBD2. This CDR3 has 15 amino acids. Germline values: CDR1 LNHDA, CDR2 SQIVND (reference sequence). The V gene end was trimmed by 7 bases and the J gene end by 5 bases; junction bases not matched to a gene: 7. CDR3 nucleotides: TGTGCCAGTACCCCGGGACTAGCGGCCGACAATGAGCAGTTCTTC. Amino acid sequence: CASTPGLAADNEQFF.

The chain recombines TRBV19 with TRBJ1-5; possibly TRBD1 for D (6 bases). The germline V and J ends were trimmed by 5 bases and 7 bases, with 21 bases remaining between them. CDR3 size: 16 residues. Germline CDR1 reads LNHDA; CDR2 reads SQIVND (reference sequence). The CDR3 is CASSSQAGALGQPQHF. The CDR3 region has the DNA TGTGCCAGTAGTTCCCAGGCGGGGGCATTGGGGCAGCCCCAGCATTTT.

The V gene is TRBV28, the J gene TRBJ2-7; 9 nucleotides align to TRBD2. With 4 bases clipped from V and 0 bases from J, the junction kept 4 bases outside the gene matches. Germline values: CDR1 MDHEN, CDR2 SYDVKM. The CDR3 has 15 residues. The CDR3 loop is CASSSQRGASYEQYF. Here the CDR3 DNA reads TGTGCCAGCAGTTCCCAGCGGGGGGCCTCCTACGAGCAGTACTTC.

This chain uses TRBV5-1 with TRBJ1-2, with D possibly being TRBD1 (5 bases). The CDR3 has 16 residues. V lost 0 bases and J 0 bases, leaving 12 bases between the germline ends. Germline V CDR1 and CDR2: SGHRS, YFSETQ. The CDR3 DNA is TGCGCCAGCAGCTTGGCCCCGGACACCGCTAACTATGGCTACACCTTC. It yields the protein CASSLAPDTANYGYTF.

CDR3 DNA: TGCGCCAGCAGCTTGGCCGGGGGAGGAACTGAAGCTTTCTTT. Its protein is CASSLAGGGTEAFF. The V and J genes are TRBV5-1 and TRBJ1-1; perhaps TRBD1 as D (5 bases). V shed 0 bases and J shed 5 bases, with 11 bases lying between them. CDR3 length equals 14 residues. Germline V gene data show CDR1 as SGHRS and CDR2 as YFSETQ.

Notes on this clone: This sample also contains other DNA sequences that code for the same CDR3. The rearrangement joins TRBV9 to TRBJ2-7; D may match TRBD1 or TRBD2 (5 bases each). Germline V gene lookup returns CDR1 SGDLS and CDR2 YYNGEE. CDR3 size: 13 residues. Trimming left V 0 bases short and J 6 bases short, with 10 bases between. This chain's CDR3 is CASSVDGGFEQYF. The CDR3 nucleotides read TGTGCCAGCAGCGTAGATGGGGGTTTCGAGCAGTACTTC.

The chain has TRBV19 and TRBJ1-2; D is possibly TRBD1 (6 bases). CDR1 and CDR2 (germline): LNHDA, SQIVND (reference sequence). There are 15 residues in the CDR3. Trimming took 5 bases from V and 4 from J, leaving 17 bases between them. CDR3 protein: CASSSLVQGRYGYTF. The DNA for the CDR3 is TGTGCCAGTAGTTCCCTAGTACAGGGACGCTATGGCTACACCTTC.

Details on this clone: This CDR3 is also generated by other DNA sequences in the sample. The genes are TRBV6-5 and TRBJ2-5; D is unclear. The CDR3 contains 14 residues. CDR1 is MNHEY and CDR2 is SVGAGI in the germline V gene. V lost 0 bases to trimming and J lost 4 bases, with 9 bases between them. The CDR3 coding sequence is TGTGCCAGCAGTTACTCTAGAGGTGGAGAGACCCAGTACTTC. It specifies CASSYSRGGETQYF.

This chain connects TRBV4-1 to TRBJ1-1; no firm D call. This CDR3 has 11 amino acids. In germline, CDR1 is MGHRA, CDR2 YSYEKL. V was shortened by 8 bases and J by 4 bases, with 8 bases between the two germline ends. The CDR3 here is CASLHGTEAFF. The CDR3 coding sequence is TGCGCCAGCCTCCATGGCACTGAAGCTTTCTTT.

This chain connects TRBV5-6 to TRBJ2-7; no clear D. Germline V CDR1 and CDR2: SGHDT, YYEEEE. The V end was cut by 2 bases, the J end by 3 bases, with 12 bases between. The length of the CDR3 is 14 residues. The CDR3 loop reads CASSLYGHLYEQYF. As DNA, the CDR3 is TGTGCCAGCAGCTTATATGGCCACCTCTACGAGCAGTACTTC.

CDR3 sequence reads: CASRLTPLSEQYF. In DNA, the CDR3 is TGTGCCAGCAGACTAACGCCCCTCTCCGAGCAGTACTTC. The chain recombines TRBV28 with TRBJ2-7; D unclear. CDR1 MDHEN and CDR2 SYDVKM come from the germline V gene. The CDR3 loop spans 13 amino acids. Trimming cost V 6 bases and J 6 bases, with 15 bases left between them.

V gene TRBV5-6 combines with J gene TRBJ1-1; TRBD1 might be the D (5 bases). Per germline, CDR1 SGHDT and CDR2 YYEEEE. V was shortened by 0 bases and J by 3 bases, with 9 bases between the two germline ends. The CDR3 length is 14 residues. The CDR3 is CASSLEGLYTEAFF. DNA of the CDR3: TGTGCCAGCAGCTTGGAGGGGTTGTACACTGAAGCTTTCTTT.

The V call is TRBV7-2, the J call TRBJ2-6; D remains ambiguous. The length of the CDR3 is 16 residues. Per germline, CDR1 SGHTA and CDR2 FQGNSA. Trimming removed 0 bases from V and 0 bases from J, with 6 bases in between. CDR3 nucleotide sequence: TGTGCCAGCAGCTTAGCTTTAAGCTCTGGGGCCAACGTCCTGACTTTC. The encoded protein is CASSLALSSGANVLTF.

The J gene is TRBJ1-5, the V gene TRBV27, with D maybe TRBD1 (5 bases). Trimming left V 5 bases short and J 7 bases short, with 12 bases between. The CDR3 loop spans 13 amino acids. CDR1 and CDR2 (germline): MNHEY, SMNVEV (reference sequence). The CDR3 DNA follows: TGTGCCAGCAGTGCCCGGGGGGGGCAGCCCCAGCATTTT. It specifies CASSARGGQPQHF.

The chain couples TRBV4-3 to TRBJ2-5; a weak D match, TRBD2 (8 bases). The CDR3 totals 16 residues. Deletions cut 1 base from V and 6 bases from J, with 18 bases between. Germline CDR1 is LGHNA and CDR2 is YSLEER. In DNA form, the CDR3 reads TGCGCCAGCAGCCAAGCGGGAGGGGGCGCCCCAAAGACCCAGTACTTC. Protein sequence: CASSQAGGGAPKTQYF.

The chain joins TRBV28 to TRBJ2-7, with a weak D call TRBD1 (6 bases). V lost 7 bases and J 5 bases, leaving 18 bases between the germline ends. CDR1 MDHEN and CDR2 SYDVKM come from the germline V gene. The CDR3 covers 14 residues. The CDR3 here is CASKFQGTGHEQYF. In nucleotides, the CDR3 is TGTGCCAGCAAATTTCAGGGGACGGGCCACGAGCAGTACTTC.

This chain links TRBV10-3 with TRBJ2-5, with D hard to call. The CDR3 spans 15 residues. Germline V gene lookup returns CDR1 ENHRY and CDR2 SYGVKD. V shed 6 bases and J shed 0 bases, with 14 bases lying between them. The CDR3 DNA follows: TGTGCCATCAGACCTGGACGGGTATACCAAGAGACCCAGTACTTC. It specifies CAIRPGRVYQETQYF.

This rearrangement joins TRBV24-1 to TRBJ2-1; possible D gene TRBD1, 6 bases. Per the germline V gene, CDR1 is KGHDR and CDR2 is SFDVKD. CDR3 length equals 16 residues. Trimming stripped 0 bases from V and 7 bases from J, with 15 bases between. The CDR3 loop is CATSDLHGGWGNEQFF. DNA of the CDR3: TGTGCCACCAGTGATTTGCATGGGGGCTGGGGTAATGAGCAGTTCTTC.

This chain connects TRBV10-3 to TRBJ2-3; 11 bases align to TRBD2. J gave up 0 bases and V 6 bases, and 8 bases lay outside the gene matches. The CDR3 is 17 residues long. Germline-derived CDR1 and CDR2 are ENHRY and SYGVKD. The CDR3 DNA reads TGTGCCATCAGCTTAGCGGGGGGGCGGGTGAGCACAGATACGCAGTATTTT. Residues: CAISLAGGRVSTDTQYF.

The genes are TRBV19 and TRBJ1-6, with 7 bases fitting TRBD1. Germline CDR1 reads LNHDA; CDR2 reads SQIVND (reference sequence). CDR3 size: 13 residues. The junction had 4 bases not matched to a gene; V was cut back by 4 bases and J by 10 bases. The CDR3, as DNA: TGTGCCAGTAGTAACAGGGGCGGCTCACCCCTCCACTTT. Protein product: CASSNRGGSPLHF.

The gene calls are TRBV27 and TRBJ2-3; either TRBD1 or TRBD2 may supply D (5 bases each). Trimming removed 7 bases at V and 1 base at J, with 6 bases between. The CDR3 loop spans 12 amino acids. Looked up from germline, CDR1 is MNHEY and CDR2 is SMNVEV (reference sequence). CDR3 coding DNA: TGTGCCAGCATGGGGGGCACAGATACGCAGTATTTT. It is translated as CASMGGTDTQYF.

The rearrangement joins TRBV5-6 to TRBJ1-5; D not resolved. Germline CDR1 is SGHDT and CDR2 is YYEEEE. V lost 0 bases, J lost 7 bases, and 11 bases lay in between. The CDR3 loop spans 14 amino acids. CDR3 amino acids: CASSLAGGFQPQHF. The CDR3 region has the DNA TGTGCCAGCAGCTTGGCAGGAGGGTTCCAGCCCCAGCATTTT.

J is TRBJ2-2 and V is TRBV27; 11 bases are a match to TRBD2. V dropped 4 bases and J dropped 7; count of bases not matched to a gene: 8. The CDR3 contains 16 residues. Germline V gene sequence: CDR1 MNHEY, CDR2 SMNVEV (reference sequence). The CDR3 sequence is CASSYFSGGAGGELFF. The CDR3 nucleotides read TGTGCCAGCAGTTACTTTAGCGGGGGGGCAGGCGGGGAGCTGTTTTTT.

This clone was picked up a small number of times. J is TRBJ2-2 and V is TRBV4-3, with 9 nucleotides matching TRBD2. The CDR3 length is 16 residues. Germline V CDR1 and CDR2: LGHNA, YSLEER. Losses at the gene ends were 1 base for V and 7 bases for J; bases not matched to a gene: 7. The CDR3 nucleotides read TGCGCCAGCAGCCAAGGGGGTAGCGGGGGAGTCGGGGAGCTGTTTTTT. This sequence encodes CASSQGGSGGVGELFF.

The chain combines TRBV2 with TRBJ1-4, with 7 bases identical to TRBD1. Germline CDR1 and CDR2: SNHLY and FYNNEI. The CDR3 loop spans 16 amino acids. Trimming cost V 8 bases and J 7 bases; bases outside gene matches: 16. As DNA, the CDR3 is TGTGCCAGCTTGTATAGGACAGGAGGATTGAGTGAAAAACTGTTTTTT. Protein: CASLYRTGGLSEKLFF.

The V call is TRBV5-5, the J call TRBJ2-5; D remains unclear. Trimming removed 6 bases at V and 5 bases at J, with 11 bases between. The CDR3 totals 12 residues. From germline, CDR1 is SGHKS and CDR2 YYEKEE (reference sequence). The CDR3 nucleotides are TGTGCCAGCACCTCGTTTAGGGAGACCCAGTACTTC. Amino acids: CASTSFRETQYF.